This record covers a single TCR beta chain. The antigen is not known. Once RNA had been extracted, it was reverse transcribed into cDNA to act as the sequencing template. Some clones are missing from TCRdb's copy, which holds only in-frame ones; the method was immunoSEQ multiplex PCR. In the table there are 140,000 to 150,000 clones, over 45% of which are singletons. Researchers took lesional scalp punch biopsies and peripheral blood from people who were alopecia areata patients. The sample belongs to a study of CD8+ T cells in alopecia areata. Study-wide results and limits: Against the mouse data, patients shared TCRs less clearly, possibly for HLA reasons. In scalp samples, resident alphabeta T cells of normal skin are also sequenced. Relative to normal scalp, lesional scalp, especially alopecia totalis/universalis, showed higher clonality.

Germline V gives CDR1 SQVTM, CDR2 ANQGSEA. Trimming shortened V by 4 bases and J by 2 bases, and 12 bases separated the two germline ends. The CDR3 runs 13 residues. Specimen: CD4+ T cells sorted from blood. This sequence originates from a human donor with alopecia areata. The gene calls are TRBV29-1 and TRBJ2-7; no reliable D call. The CDR3 DNA sequence: TGCAGCGTTGTCGACCTTGGGGCCTACGAGCAGTACTTC. Translating it yields CSVVDLGAYEQYF.